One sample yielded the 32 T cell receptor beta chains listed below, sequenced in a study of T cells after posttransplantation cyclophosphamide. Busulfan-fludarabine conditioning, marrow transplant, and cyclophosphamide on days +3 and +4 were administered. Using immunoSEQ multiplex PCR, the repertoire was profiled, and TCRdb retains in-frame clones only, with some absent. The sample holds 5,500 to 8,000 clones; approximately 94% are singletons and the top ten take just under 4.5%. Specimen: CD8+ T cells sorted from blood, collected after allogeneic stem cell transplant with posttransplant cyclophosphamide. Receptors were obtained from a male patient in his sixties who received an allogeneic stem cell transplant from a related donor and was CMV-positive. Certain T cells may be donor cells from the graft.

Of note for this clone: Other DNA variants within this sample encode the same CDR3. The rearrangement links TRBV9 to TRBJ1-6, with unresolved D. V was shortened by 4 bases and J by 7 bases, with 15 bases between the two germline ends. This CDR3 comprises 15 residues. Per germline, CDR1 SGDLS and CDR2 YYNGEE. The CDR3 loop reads CASSPKLLPNSPLHF. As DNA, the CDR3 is TGTGCCAGCAGCCCCAAACTTCTCCCAAATTCACCCCTCCACTTT.

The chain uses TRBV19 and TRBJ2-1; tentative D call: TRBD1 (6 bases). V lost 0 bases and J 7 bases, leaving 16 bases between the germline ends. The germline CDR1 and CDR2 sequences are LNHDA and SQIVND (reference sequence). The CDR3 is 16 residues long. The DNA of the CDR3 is TGTGCCAGTAGTATAGATGGGGGCCTCTCCTTTAATGAGCAGTTCTTC. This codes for CASSIDGGLSFNEQFF.

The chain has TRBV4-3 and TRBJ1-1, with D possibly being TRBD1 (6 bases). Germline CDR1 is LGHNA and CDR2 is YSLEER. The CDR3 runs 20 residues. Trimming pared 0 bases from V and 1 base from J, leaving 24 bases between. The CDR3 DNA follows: TGCGCCAGCAGCCAAGATACTAAGTGGGGGCTCTATGGGGAGAACACTGAAGCTTTCTTT. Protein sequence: CASSQDTKWGLYGENTEAFF.

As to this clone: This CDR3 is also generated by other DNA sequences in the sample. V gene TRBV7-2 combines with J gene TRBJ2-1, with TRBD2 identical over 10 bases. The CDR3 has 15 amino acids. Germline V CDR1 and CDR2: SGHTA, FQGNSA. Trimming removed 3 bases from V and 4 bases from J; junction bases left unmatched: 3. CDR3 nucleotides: TGTGCCAGCAGCTTGACTAGCGGGCCGTACAATGAGCAGTTCTTC. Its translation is CASSLTSGPYNEQFF.

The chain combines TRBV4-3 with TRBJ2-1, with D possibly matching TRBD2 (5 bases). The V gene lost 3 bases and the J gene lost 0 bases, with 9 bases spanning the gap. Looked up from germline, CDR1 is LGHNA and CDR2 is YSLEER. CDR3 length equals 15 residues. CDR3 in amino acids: CASSQGSSSYNEQFF. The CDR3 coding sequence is TGCGCCAGCAGCCAGGGGAGCAGCTCCTACAATGAGCAGTTCTTC.

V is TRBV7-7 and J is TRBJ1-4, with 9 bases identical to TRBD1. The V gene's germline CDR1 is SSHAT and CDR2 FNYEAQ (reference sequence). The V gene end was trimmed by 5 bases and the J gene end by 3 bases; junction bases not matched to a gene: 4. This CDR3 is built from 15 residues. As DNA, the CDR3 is TGTGCCAGCAGCCCCGGGACAGGGCCTAATGAAAAACTGTTTTTT. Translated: CASSPGTGPNEKLFF.

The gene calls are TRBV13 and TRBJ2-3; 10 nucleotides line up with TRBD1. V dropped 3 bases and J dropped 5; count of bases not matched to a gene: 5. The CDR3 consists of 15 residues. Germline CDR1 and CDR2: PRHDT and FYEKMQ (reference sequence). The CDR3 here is CASSFRGQGLDTQYF. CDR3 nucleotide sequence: TGTGCCAGCAGCTTCCGGGGACAGGGGTTAGATACGCAGTATTTT.

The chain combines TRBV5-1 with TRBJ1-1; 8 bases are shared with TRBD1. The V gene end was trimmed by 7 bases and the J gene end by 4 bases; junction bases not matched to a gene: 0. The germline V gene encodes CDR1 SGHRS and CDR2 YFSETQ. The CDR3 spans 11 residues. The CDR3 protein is CASDRGTEAFF. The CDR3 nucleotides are TGCGCCAGCGACAGGGGCACTGAAGCTTTCTTT.

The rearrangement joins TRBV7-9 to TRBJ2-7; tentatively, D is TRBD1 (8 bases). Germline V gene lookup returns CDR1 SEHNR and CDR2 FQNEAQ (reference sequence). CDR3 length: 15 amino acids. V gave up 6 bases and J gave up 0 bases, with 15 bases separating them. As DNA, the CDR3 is TGTGCCAGCAGACAGGGGGGGGCCGCCTCCTACGAGCAGTACTTC. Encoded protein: CASRQGGAASYEQYF.

The CDR3 coding sequence is TGTGCCACCAGCAGTGGCGGGGGTTCCACAGATACGCAGTATTTT. Translation gives CATSSGGGSTDTQYF. This chain uses TRBV15 with TRBJ2-3; 7 bases fit TRBD2. The CDR3 runs 15 residues. Losses at the gene ends were 3 bases for V and 2 bases for J; bases not matched to a gene: 5. Germline V gene data show CDR1 as LNHNV and CDR2 as YYDKDF (reference sequence).

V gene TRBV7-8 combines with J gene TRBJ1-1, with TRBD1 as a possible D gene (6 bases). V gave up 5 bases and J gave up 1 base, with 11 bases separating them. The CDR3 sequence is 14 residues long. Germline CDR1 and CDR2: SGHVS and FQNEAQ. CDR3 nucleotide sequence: TGTGCCAGCAGCCTGTTACAGGGGAACACTGAAGCTTTCTTT. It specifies CASSLLQGNTEAFF. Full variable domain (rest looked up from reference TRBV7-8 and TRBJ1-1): GAGVSQSPRYKVAKRGQDVALRCDPISGHVSLFWYQQALGQGPEFLTYFQNEAQLDKSGLPSDRFFAERPEGSVSTLKIQRTQQEDSAVYLCASSLLQGNTEAFFGQGTRLTVV.

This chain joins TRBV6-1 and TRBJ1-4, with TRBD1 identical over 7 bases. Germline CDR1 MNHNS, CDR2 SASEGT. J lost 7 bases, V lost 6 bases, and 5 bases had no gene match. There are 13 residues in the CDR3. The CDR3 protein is CASRHRGGEKLFF. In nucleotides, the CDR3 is TGTGCCAGCAGGCACAGGGGCGGTGAAAAACTGTTTTTT.

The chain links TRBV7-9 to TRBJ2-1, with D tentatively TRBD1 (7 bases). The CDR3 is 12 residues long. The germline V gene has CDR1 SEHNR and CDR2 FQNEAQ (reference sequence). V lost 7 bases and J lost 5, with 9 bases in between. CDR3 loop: CASTRGDNEQFF. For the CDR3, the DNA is TGTGCCAGCACCAGGGGGGACAATGAGCAGTTCTTC.

CDR3 region: CASSQLAGSSYEQYF. CDR3 nucleotide sequence: TGTGCCAGTAGTCAGTTGGCGGGGAGCTCCTACGAGCAGTACTTC. V usage is TRBV19 and J usage is TRBJ2-7, with D perhaps matching TRBD2 (6 bases). Germline CDR1 reads LNHDA; CDR2 reads SQIVND (reference sequence). There are 15 residues in the CDR3. With 5 bases removed from V and 0 bases from J, the gap between germline ends came to 14 bases.

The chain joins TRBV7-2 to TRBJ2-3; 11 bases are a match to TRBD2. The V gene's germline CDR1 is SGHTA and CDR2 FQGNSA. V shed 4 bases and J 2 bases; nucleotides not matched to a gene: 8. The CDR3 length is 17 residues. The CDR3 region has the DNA TGTGCCAGCAGCTCTTGGGGTAGCGGGGGGGACACAGATACGCAGTATTTT. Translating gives CASSSWGSGGDTDTQYF. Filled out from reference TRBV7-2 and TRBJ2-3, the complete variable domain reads GAGVSQSPSNKVTEKGKDVELRCDPISGHTALYWYRQSLGQGLEFLIYFQGNSAPDKSGLPSDRFSAERTGGSVSTLTIQRTQQEDSAVYLCASSSWGSGGDTDTQYFGPGTRLTVL.

The CDR3 loop reads CASSYAPGQVPAEAFF. CDR3 in DNA: TGTGCCAGCAGTTACGCACCGGGACAGGTACCCGCGGAAGCTTTCTTT. The rearrangement uses TRBV6-5 and TRBJ1-1, with 8 bases that match TRBD1. Germline lookup yields CDR1 MNHEY and CDR2 SVGAGI. V was pared by 2 bases and J by 8 bases, with 13 bases of the junction left unmatched. CDR3 length: 16 residues.

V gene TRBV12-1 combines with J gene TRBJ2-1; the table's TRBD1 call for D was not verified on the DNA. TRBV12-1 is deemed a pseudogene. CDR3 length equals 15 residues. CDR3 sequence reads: CASTSGQKRYNEQFF. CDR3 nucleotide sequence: TGTGCCAGCACCTCGGGACAGAAACGATACAATGAGCAGTTCTTC.

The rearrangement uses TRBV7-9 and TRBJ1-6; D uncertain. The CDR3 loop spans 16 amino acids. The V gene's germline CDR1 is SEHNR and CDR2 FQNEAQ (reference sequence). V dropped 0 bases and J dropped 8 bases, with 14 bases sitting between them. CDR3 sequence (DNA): TGTGCCAGCAGCTTAGCGCCTCAGTGGGCCGATTCACCCCTCCACTTT. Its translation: CASSLAPQWADSPLHF.

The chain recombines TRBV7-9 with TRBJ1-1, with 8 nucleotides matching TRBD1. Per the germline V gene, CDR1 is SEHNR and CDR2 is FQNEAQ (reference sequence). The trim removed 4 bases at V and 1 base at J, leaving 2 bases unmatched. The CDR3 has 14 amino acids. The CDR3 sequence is CASSSGTGNTEAFF. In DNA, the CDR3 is TGTGCCAGCAGCTCAGGGACAGGGAACACTGAAGCTTTCTTT.

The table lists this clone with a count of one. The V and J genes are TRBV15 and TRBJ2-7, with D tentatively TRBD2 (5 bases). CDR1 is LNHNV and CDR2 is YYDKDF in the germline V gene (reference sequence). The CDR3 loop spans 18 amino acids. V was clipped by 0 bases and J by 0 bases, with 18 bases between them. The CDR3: CATSRERGGQHLSYEQYF. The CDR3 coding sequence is TGTGCCACCAGCAGAGAAAGAGGCGGGCAGCACCTCTCCTACGAGCAGTACTTC.

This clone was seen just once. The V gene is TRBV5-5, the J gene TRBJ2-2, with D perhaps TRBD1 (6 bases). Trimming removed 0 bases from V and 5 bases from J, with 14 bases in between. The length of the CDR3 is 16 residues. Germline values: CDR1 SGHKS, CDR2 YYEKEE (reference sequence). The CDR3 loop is CASSLVTGTFTGELFF. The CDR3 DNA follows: TGTGCCAGCAGCTTGGTAACGGGGACATTTACCGGGGAGCTGTTTTTT.

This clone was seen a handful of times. CDR3 protein: CASSVTTGDSNQPQHF. The CDR3 DNA sequence: TGTGCCAGCAGCGTAACTACAGGAGATAGCAATCAGCCCCAGCATTTT. The rearrangement links TRBV5-6 to TRBJ1-5; TRBD1 might be the D (5 bases). V shed 4 bases and J shed 0 bases, with 14 bases lying between them. The CDR3 consists of 16 residues. Looked up from germline, CDR1 is SGHDT and CDR2 is YYEEEE.

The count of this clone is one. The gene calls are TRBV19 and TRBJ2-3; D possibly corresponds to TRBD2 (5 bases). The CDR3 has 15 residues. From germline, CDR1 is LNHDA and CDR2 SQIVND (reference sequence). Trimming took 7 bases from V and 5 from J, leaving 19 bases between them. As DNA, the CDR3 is TGTGCCAGTACCAACCGGGGAGCTTATGGAGATACGCAGTATTTT. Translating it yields CASTNRGAYGDTQYF.

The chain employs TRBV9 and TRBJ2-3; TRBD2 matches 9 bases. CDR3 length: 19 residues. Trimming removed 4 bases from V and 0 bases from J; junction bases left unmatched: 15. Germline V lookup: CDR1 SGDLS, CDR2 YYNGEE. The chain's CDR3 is CASSPPPGLALASTDTQYF. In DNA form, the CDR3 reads TGTGCCAGCAGCCCACCACCGGGACTAGCACTTGCTAGCACAGATACGCAGTATTTT.

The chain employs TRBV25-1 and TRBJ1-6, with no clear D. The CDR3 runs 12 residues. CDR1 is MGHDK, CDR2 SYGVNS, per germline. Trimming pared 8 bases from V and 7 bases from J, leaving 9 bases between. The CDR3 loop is CASSIPNSPLHF. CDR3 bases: TGTGCCAGCTCTATCCCGAATTCACCCCTCCACTTT.

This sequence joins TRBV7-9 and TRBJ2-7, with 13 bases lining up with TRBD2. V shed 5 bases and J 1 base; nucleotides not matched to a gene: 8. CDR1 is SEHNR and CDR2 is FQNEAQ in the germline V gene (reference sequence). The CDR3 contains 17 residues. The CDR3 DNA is TGTGCCAGCAGCGGGGGACTAGCGGGGAAGGGATCCTACGAGCAGTACTTC. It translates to CASSGGLAGKGSYEQYF. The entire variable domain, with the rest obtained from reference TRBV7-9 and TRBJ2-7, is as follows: DTGVSQNPRHKITKRGQNVTFRCDPISEHNRLYWYRQTLGQGPEFLTYFQNEAQLEKSRLLSDRFSAERPKGSFSTLEIQRTEQGDSAMYLCASSGGLAGKGSYEQYFGPGTRLTVT.

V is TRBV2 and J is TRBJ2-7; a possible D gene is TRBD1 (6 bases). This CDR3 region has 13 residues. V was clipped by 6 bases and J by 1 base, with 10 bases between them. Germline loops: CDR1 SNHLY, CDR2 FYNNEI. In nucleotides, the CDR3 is TGTGCCAGCAGAGGGCAGGGGTCCTACGAGCAGTACTTC. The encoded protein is CASRGQGSYEQYF.

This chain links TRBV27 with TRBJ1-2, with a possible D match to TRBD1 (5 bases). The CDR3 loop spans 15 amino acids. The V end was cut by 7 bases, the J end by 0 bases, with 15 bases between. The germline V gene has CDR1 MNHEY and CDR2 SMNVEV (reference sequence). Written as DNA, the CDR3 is TGTGCCAGCAACTTATATTGGGGGGCTAACTATGGCTACACCTTC. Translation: CASNLYWGANYGYTF.

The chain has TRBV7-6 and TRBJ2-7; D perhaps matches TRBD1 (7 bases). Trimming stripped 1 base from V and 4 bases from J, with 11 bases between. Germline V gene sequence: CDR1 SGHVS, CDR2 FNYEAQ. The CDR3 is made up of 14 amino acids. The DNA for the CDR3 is TGTGCCAGCAGCTTAGAGCCAGGGGGGTACGAGCAGTACTTC. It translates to CASSLEPGGYEQYF.

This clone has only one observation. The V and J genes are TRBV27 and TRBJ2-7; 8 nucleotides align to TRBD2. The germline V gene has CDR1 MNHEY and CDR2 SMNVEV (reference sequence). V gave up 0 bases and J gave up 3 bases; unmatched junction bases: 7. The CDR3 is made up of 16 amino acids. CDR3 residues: CASSLSSPRGGYEQYF. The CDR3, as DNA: TGTGCCAGCAGTTTATCGAGTCCTCGGGGGGGCTACGAGCAGTACTTC.

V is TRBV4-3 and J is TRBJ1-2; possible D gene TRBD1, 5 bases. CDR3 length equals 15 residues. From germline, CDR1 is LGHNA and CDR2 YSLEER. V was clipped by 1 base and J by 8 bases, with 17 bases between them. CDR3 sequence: CASSQGIPTDSGYTF. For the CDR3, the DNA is TGCGCCAGCAGCCAAGGTATCCCGACAGACAGCGGCTACACCTTC.

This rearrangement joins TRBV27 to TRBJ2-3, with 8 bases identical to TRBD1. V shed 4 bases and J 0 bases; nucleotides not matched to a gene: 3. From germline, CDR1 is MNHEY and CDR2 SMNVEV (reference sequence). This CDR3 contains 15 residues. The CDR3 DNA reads TGTGCCAGCAGTTCCCGACAGGGGAGCACAGATACGCAGTATTTT. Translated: CASSSRQGSTDTQYF.